These 9 T cell receptor beta chains came from one sample sequenced in a study of CD8 T cells in ankylosing spondylitis. TCRdb recomputed calls from the 5' RACE reads with MiXCR, one row per CDR3 protein. The profile shows 450,000 to 550,000 distinct CDR3 sequences, about 5.2% of them singletons. General observations from the study: There was a TCR beta motif, made of several highly homologous variants, that appeared characteristic of ankylosing spondylitis blood.

Antigen specificity for these receptors is unknown. The sample taken for sequencing was blood, either unsorted or a sorted T cell fraction (not recorded which). The receptors derive from a male donor with ankylosing spondylitis.

This clonotype was counted ten times or more. Written as DNA, the CDR3 is TGTGCCAGCAGATTAGGGAATCAAGAGACCCAGTACTTC. Its translation: CASRLGNQETQYF. The rearrangement joins TRBV5-5 to TRBJ2-5; no definite D call. The CDR3 spans 13 residues. Germline CDR1 is SGHKS and CDR2 is YYEKEE (reference sequence). V was trimmed by 5 bases and J by 2 bases, leaving 10 bases between them.

This clonotype was detected ten times or more. The V gene is TRBV7-9, the J gene TRBJ2-7; tentative D call: TRBD1 (6 bases). The CDR3 is 12 residues long. Germline CDR1 SEHNR, CDR2 FQNEAQ (reference sequence). Trimming removed 5 bases at V and 6 bases at J, with 11 bases between. The CDR3 reads CASSRQEPEQYF. CDR3 coding DNA: TGTGCCAGCAGCCGACAGGAGCCCGAGCAGTACTTC.

This clonotype was seen ten or more times. The rearrangement uses TRBV28 and TRBJ2-1; possibly TRBD2 for D (6 bases). This CDR3 contains 15 residues. The V gene lost 3 bases and the J gene lost 0 bases, with 9 bases spanning the gap. CDR1 and CDR2 (germline): MDHEN, SYDVKM. This chain's CDR3 is CASSFAGSSYNEQFF. CDR3 nucleotide sequence: TGTGCCAGCAGTTTCGCGGGGAGCTCCTACAATGAGCAGTTCTTC.

This clonotype was picked up many times. V usage is TRBV27 and J usage is TRBJ1-6; maybe TRBD1 (5 bases). In germline, CDR1 is MNHEY, CDR2 SMNVEV (reference sequence). V was pared by 5 bases and J by 6 bases, with 14 bases between. CDR3 size: 15 residues. The CDR3 nucleotides read TGTGCCAGCAGTCCTCGACGGGGCTCTAATTCACCCCTCCACTTT. As protein: CASSPRRGSNSPLHF.

This clonotype was recorded at least ten times. The CDR3 loop reads CSARTWEDTEAFF. The CDR3 DNA follows: TGCAGTGCTAGGACGTGGGAAGACACTGAAGCTTTCTTT. The chain employs TRBV20-1 and TRBJ1-1; no reliable D call. V lost 3 bases and J 3 bases, leaving 11 bases between the germline ends. The CDR3 has 13 amino acids. Per germline, CDR1 DFQATT and CDR2 SNEGSKA (reference sequence).

This clonotype appeared many times. The chain couples TRBV7-6 to TRBJ1-2; 8 positions match TRBD1. The germline gives CDR1 SGHVS, CDR2 FNYEAQ. V shed 1 base and J 8 bases; nucleotides not matched to a gene: 6. This CDR3 is built from 14 residues. The DNA for the CDR3 is TGTGCCAGCAGCTTAGGGACAGGGTTTCGAGGCTACACCTTC. Translated, it gives CASSLGTGFRGYTF.

At least ten counts were recorded for this clonotype. The rearrangement joins TRBV12-3 or TRBV12-4 to TRBJ2-3; 7 bases map to TRBD2. Trimming removed 5 bases from V and 6 bases from J; junction bases left unmatched: 5. The CDR3 sequence is 13 residues long. The CDR3 spells CASSSGAPDTQYF. The CDR3 nucleotides read TGTGCCAGCAGTAGCGGGGCCCCGGATACGCAGTATTTT.

There are a few counts of this clonotype. The CDR3 nucleotides are TGTGCCAGCAGCTCCCTGGGGGCGGGACGTCGCAATGAGCAGTTCTTC. Translated, it gives CASSSLGAGRRNEQFF. This chain uses TRBV9 with TRBJ2-1; D tentatively reads TRBD1 or TRBD2 (6 bases each). V was cut by 4 bases and J by 6 bases, with 20 bases left in between. CDR3 length: 16 residues. Germline CDR1 is SGDLS and CDR2 is YYNGEE.

The J gene is TRBJ2-7, the V gene TRBV7-2; D tentatively reads TRBD1 or TRBD2 (5 bases each). The germline V and J ends were trimmed by 7 bases and 0 bases, with 13 bases remaining between them. Germline-derived CDR1 and CDR2 are SGHTA and FQGNSA. The CDR3 is 14 amino acids. The CDR3 DNA sequence: TGTGCCAGCACCCCTCGGGGCGGCTCCTACGAGCAGTACTTC. It encodes CASTPRGGSYEQYF.